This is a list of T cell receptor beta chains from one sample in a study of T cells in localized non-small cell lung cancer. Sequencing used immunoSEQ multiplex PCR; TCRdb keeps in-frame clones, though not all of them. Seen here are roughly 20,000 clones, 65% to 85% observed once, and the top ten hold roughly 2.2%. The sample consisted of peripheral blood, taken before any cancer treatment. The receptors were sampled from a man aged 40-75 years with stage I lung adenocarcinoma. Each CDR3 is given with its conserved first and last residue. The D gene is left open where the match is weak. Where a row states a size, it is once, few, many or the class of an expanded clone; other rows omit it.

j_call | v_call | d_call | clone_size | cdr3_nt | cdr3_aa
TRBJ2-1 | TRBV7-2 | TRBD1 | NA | TGTGCCAGCAGCGGCTCCGGGACAGGAAGGAATGAGCAGTTCTTC | CASSGSGTGRNEQFF
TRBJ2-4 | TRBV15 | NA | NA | TGTGCCACCAGCAGAGGGGCAGGGGAAGACATTCAGTACTTC | CATSRGAGEDIQYF
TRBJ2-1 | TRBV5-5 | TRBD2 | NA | TGTGCCAGCAGCTTGGGGACTAGCGGTAACTACAATGAGCAGTTCTTC | CASSLGTSGNYNEQFF
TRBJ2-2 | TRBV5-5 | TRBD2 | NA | TGTGCCAGCAGCCCCGGGGGGACCGGGGAGCTGTTTTTT | CASSPGGTGELFF
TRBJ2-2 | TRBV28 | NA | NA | TGTGCCAGCAGCCTCCATGCTAACACCGGGGAGCTGTTTTTT | CASSLHANTGELFF
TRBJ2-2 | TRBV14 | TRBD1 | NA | TGTGCCAGCAGCCAAGATTTGGGACAGTCCACCGGGGAGCTGTTTTTT | CASSQDLGQSTGELFF
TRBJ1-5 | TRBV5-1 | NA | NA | TGCGCCAGCAGGGTTGGACCTACTGATAGCAATCAGCCCCAGCATTTT | CASRVGPTDSNQPQHF
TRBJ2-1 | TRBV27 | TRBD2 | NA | TGTGCCAGCAGTTTAAGCGGGGGGGCCTCCTACAATGAGCAGTTCTTC | CASSLSGGASYNEQFF
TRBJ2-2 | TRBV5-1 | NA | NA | TGCGCCAGCAGGGATTCTGTGGGGACCGGGGAGCTGTTTTTT | CASRDSVGTGELFF
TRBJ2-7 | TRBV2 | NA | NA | TGTGCCAGCAGTAAGGGGGTGGGAGGAGTCGAGCAGTACTTC | CASSKGVGGVEQYF
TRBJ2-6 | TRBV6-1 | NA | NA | TGTGCCAGCAGTGCCAGGGGATCGTTGTCTGGGGCCAACGTCCTGACTTTC | CASSARGSLSGANVLTF
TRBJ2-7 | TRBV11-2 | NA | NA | TGTGCCAGCAGCTTAGAGTACGGGGTTAGATCCTACGAGCAGTACTTC | CASSLEYGVRSYEQYF
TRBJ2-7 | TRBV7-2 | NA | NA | TGTGCCAGCAGCTTCAAACCCGGGACAGCGGGATACGAGCAGTACTTC | CASSFKPGTAGYEQYF
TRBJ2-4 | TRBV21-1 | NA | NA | NA | CASSKSSVGSGIQYF
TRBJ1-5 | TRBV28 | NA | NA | TGTGCCAGCAGTCTGGGCGGTTCCTTAGGTCAGCCCCAGCATTTT | CASSLGGSLGQPQHF
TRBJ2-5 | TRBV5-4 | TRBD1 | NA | TGTGCCAGCAGCTCGACAGGGGGCCTCGGAGAGACCCAGTACTTC | CASSSTGGLGETQYF
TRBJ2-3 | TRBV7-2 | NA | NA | TGTGCCAGCAGCTTAGACAGGCACACAGATACGCAGTATTTT | CASSLDRHTDTQYF
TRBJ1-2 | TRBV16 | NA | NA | TGTGCCAGCAGCAAAGGACAGTCGGTGGCGGGCGGCTACACCTTC | CASSKGQSVAGGYTF
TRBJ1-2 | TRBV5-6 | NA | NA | TGTGCCAGCAGGAATGAACGGGGCTACACCTTC | CASRNERGYTF
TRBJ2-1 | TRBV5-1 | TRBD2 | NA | TGCGCCAGCAGCTTCGGGGCGGAGCGGGGACATGAGCAGTTCTTC | CASSFGAERGHEQFF
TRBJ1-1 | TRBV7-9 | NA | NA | TGTGCCAGCAGCTCCGGCGGGTTCTCCACTGAAGCTTTCTTT | CASSSGGFSTEAFF
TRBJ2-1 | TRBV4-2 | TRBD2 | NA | TGTGCCAGCAGCCAAAGCGGGGGGGTAGTTGAGCAGTTCTTC | CASSQSGGVVEQFF
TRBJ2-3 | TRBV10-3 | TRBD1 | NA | TGTGCCATCAGCGGACAGGGGGGGCCCACAGATACGCAGTATTTT | CAISGQGGPTDTQYF
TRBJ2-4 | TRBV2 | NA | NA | TGTGCCAGCACCCGCGTGGGGGGTTACATTCAGTACTTC | CASTRVGGYIQYF
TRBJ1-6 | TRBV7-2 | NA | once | TGTGCCAGCAGCTTAAGACGGAGGAATTCACCCCTCCACTTT | CASSLRRRNSPLHF
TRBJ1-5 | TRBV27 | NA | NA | TGTGCCAGCAGTCTCCTTGACGGGGGAAATCAGCCCCAGCATTTT | CASSLLDGGNQPQHF
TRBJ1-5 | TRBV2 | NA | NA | TGTGCCAGCAGTGATTGGACTCCCGATCAGCCCCAGCATTTT | CASSDWTPDQPQHF
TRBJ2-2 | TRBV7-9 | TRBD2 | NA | TGTGCCAGCCTTGAGCGGGAGGGCCCCAACACCGGGGAGCTGTTTTTT | CASLEREGPNTGELFF
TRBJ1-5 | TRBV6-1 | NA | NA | TGTGCCAGCAGTGAAGTGAGGGGCACCTATAGCAATCAGCCCCAGCATTTT | CASSEVRGTYSNQPQHF
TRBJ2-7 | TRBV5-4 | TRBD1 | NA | TGTGCCAGCAGCTGGGGGACAGATTACGAGCAGTACTTC | CASSWGTDYEQYF
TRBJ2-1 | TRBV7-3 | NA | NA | TGTGCCAGCAGCCCAGGGACCTCCGCGGATGAGCAGTTCTTC | CASSPGTSADEQFF
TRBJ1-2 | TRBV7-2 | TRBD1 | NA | TGTGCCAGCAGCGGACAATTTACAGGGACAGCTGGCTACACCTTC | CASSGQFTGTAGYTF
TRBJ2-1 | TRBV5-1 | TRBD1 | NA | TGCGCCAGCAGCTGGGGGACAGGCGGAAATGAGCAGTTCTTC | CASSWGTGGNEQFF
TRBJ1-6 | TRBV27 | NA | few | TGTGCCAGCAGTGGAATGTTCGGACGTGATTCACCCCTCCACTTT | CASSGMFGRDSPLHF
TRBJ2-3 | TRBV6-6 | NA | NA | TGTGCCAGCAGTCTGGCATTGGATACGCAGTATTTT | CASSLALDTQYF